These 10 T cell receptor beta chains were all obtained from the same sample, sequenced in a study of human T cells and chemical hapten exposure. Time point denoted: pre-sensitization, week 0. The treatment denotes: therapeutic diphenylcyclopropenone sensitization with weekly scalp DPC. TCRdb re-called the RACE reads with MiXCR, one entry per CDR3 protein. The table shows 300,000 to 400,000 distinct CDR3 sequences, with approximately 5.1% occurring only once. The starting material was whole blood, obtained in connection with sensitization to the hapten diphenylcyclopropenone (DPC). These receptors originate from a woman aged 45 to 65 with alopecia areata. Some clones in this sample may be carry-over from other donors' samples.

The DNA for the CDR3 is TGTGCCAGCAGTCCCGGCGGGGTAGGCAATGAGCAGTTCTTC. The encoded protein is CASSPGGVGNEQFF. The chain combines TRBV27 with TRBJ2-1; a weak D match, TRBD2 (6 bases). The germline V and J ends were trimmed by 5 bases and 6 bases, with 14 bases remaining between them. The CDR3 has 14 residues. CDR1 is MNHEY and CDR2 is SMNVEV in the germline V gene (reference sequence).

This clonotype was seen ten or more times. The chain carries TRBV29-1 and TRBJ2-5; maybe TRBD1 (6 bases). V lost 3 bases to trimming and J lost 2 bases, with 10 bases between them. This CDR3 is 13 amino acids long. Germline V gene lookup returns CDR1 SQVTM and CDR2 ANQGSEA. The CDR3 protein is CSVEAQGQETQYF. In DNA, the CDR3 is TGCAGCGTTGAGGCCCAGGGGCAAGAGACCCAGTACTTC.

This clonotype has a count of ten or more. This chain links TRBV25-1 with TRBJ2-7; D gene ambiguous. The ends were cut back, 8 bases at V and 0 bases at J, with 14 bases in the middle. CDR3 size: 14 residues. The germline V gene has CDR1 MGHDK and CDR2 SYGVNS. This CDR3 reads CASAGRSSSYEQYF. CDR3 nucleotides: TGTGCCAGCGCAGGTCGCAGTAGCTCCTACGAGCAGTACTTC.

The chain links TRBV18 to TRBJ2-2; TRBD2 aligns across 14 bases. The trim removed 4 bases at V and 5 bases at J, leaving 3 bases unmatched. The length of the CDR3 is 16 residues. Per germline, CDR1 KGHSH and CDR2 LQKENI. CDR3 DNA sequence: TGTGCCAGCTCACAAAGGACTAGCGGGAGGACCGGGGAGCTGTTTTTT. It specifies CASSQRTSGRTGELFF.

This clonotype was detected many times. The rearrangement joins TRBV20-1 to TRBJ1-1; D gene unclear. The CDR3 spans 13 residues. V lost 3 bases to trimming and J lost 0 bases, with 8 bases between them. Germline V gene sequence: CDR1 DFQATT, CDR2 SNEGSKA (reference sequence). CDR3 sequence (DNA): TGCAGTGCTAGTCCGGCCTTGAACACTGAAGCTTTCTTT. Its protein product is CSASPALNTEAFF.

This clonotype was detected ten times or more. The chain is built from TRBV10-3 and TRBJ1-5; 7 bases agree with TRBD1. The germline V gene encodes CDR1 ENHRY and CDR2 SYGVKD. The CDR3 contains 15 residues. The J segment lost 6 bases and the V segment lost 5 bases, leaving 10 bases of the junction unmatched. The CDR3 is CAISPGEGAGQPQHF. The CDR3 DNA is TGTGCCATCAGTCCCGGGGAGGGGGCAGGTCAGCCCCAGCATTTT.

Ten or more counts support this clonotype. J is TRBJ1-2 and V is TRBV5-5; unclear D gene. The CDR3 is made up of 14 amino acids. The V gene lost 4 bases and the J gene lost 4 bases, with 14 bases spanning the gap. The germline V gene encodes CDR1 SGHKS and CDR2 YYEKEE (reference sequence). The CDR3 here is CASSPNDPVYGYTF. In nucleotides, the CDR3 is TGTGCCAGCAGCCCCAACGACCCCGTCTATGGCTACACCTTC.

The chain employs TRBV20-1 and TRBJ1-2; the match to TRBD1 covers 9 bases. This CDR3 comprises 13 residues. Germline-derived CDR1 and CDR2 are DFQATT and SNEGSKA (reference sequence). The V gene end was trimmed by 4 bases and the J gene end by 3 bases; junction bases not matched to a gene: 3. This chain's CDR3 is CSATRQGDYGYTF. CDR3 nucleotides: TGCAGTGCTACCAGACAGGGGGACTATGGCTACACCTTC.

This clonotype has at least ten counts. V is TRBV15 and J is TRBJ1-2; D may be TRBD1 (5 bases). The CDR3 has 13 residues. Trimming removed 3 bases from V and 8 bases from J, with 13 bases in between. Germline V gene lookup returns CDR1 LNHNV and CDR2 YYDKDF (reference sequence). The CDR3 protein is CATSRENRIGYTF. CDR3 bases: TGTGCCACCAGCAGGGAAAACAGGATCGGCTACACCTTC.

The CDR3 DNA is TGTGCCAGCAGCTTAGAGGAACGTGCTGAAGCTTTCTTT. This translates into CASSLEERAEAFF. The V call is TRBV7-9, the J call TRBJ1-1, with D uncertain. From germline, CDR1 is SEHNR and CDR2 FQNEAQ (reference sequence). The germline V and J ends were trimmed by 1 base and 6 bases, with 9 bases remaining between them. This CDR3 region has 13 residues.